The clone carrying this T cell receptor (beta chain) was picked up many times. Time point indicated: after trial treatment. Sample treatment: LDRT plus nivolumab, ipilimumab, low-dose cyclophosphamide and aspirin (RACIN trial). Alpha- and beta-chain coverage of first-strand cDNA came from TRAV- and TRBV-specific primers. The authors ran around 18 PCR cycles to amplify TCRs with a constant-region primer and V-primer adapter. TCRdb reprocessed the reads with MiXCR, giving one entry per CDR3 protein. The sample records around 80,000 distinct CDR3 sequences, 15% to 20% being singletons. These data are taken from a study of low-dose radiotherapy and immunotherapy resistance in tumors. CDR1 is DFQATT and CDR2 is SNEGSKA in the germline V gene (reference sequence). This CDR3 has 16 residues. The V segment lost 1 base and the J segment 4 bases; nucleotides outside the gene matches: 9.

The clonotype was recovered from a male donor with prostate cancer. The sample in question was PBMCs, obtained after low-dose radiotherapy plus immunotherapy. The V and J genes are TRBV20-1 and TRBJ2-1; TRBD2 aligns across 8 bases. The CDR3 bases are TGCAGTGCTAGAGCCCCCCCCCAGCGGGGGTACAATGAGCAGTTCTTC. Residues: CSARAPPQRGYNEQFF.